This T cell receptor beta chain is drawn from a study of blood T cell repertoires in COVID-19. Study-wide background: The study drew acute and convalescent COVID-19 samples from the United States, Italy and Spain. The cDNA or gDNA used as material had been derived from T cells, B-cell-depleted T cells, or PBMCs.

This clone was detected only once. Source study methods: It was from reference gene primer amplification that nucleated cell counts were estimated. The repertoire was sequenced with immunoSEQ multiplex PCR; TCRdb's copy has only in-frame clones and lacks some. From that table come the V and J calls and clone size; the DNA was used to work out D and trimming. The top ten hold 20% to 25% of the sample, which has 75,000 to 100,000 clones, around 82% seen once. Germline CDR1 SNHLY, CDR2 FYNNEI. Losses at the gene ends were 0 bases for V and 6 bases for J; bases not matched to a gene: 9. The CDR3 loop spans 16 amino acids.

The sequencing sample was made of peripheral blood. V usage is TRBV2 and J usage is TRBJ2-3; 7 bases align to TRBD1. This TCR was sampled from a human donor in a cohort sampled during active COVID-19. CDR3 residues: CASSEAGQRGWDTQYF. Written as DNA, the CDR3 is TGTGCCAGCAGTGAAGCGGGACAGAGAGGTTGGGATACGCAGTATTTT.